These 11 T cell receptor beta chains were all obtained from the same sample, sequenced in a study of T-cell reconstitution after alpha-beta-depleted transplantation in children. Study results and limitations: There were reportedly several hundred expanded graft clones from which alpha-beta T cells came about two months after transplant.

The antigens for these receptors are not known. Researchers prepared the TCRbeta library using unique molecular identifiers, the study reports. Each CDR3 protein is one row after TCRdb ran MiXCR on the PCR reads. Of about 32,000 distinct CDR3 sequences listed, under 6.5% are singletons. Source: peripheral blood, taken 60 days after TCRalphabeta/CD19-depleted stem cell transplant. These receptors all stem from a child under three years old who had a stem cell transplant for acute myeloid leukemia, so the T cells may come from the graft donor.

This clonotype has at least ten counts. The chain recombines TRBV7-6 with TRBJ1-6; TRBD1 matches at 8 bases. With 0 bases clipped from V and 10 bases from J, the junction kept 5 bases outside the gene matches. The germline V gene has CDR1 SGHVS and CDR2 FNYEAQ. This CDR3 has 15 residues. The CDR3 reads CASSLADRAGSPLHF. Here the CDR3 DNA reads TGTGCCAGCAGCTTAGCGGACAGGGCTGGCTCACCCCTCCACTTT.

The rearrangement links TRBV5-4 to TRBJ2-7; 8 bases agree with TRBD1. Per the germline V gene, CDR1 is SGHNT and CDR2 is YYREEE (reference sequence). J was trimmed by 9 bases and V by 4 bases; bases with no gene match: 9. The CDR3 covers 13 residues. CDR3 in amino acids: CASSGDRGRRQYF. The DNA for the CDR3 is TGTGCCAGCAGCGGTGACAGGGGTCGGCGGCAGTACTTC.

On this clonotype itself: One base away lies a much larger clone, so this may be a sequencing read error. The J gene is TRBJ2-4, the V gene TRBV14; 9 nucleotides line up with TRBD2. Germline V gives CDR1 SGHDN, CDR2 FVKESK. The CDR3 runs to 15 residues. The CDR3 DNA sequence: TGTGCCAGCAGCCCTAGCGGGATCCCCAAAAACATTCAGCACTTC. Translation: CASSPSGIPKNIQHF.

The table lists this clonotype with many counts. The chain uses TRBV7-6 and TRBJ2-2; tentative D call: TRBD2 (5 bases). Germline CDR1 and CDR2: SGHVS and FNYEAQ. Between the trimmed V and J ends, which lost 1 base and 0 bases, there was a span of 6 bases. This CDR3 comprises 15 residues. CDR3 sequence reads: CASSLVLANTGELFF. The DNA for the CDR3 is TGTGCCAGCAGCTTAGTACTAGCGAACACCGGGGAGCTGTTTTTT. Drawing the rest from reference TRBV7-6 and TRBJ2-2, the complete variable domain is GAGVSQSPRYKVTKRGQDVALRCDPISGHVSLYWYRQALGQGPEFLTYFNYEAQQDKSGLPNDRFSAERPEGSISTLTIQRTEQRDSAMYRCASSLVLANTGELFFGEGSRLTVL.

Ten or more counts support this clonotype. V usage is TRBV28 and J usage is TRBJ2-5; 12 bases line up with TRBD2. With 5 bases clipped from V and 0 bases from J, the junction kept 7 bases outside the gene matches. CDR1 is MDHEN, CDR2 SYDVKM, per germline. The CDR3 is made up of 17 amino acids. CDR3 sequence: CASSLGLAGKYQETQYF. The CDR3 bases are TGTGCCAGCAGTCTCGGACTAGCGGGAAAGTACCAAGAGACCCAGTACTTC.

This clonotype has at least ten counts. V gene TRBV7-6 combines with J gene TRBJ2-3; D is uncertain. Germline CDR1 is SGHVS and CDR2 is FNYEAQ. The CDR3 consists of 12 residues. V lost 2 bases and J 6 bases, leaving 6 bases between the germline ends. The CDR3 sequence is CASSLSFDTQYF. As DNA, the CDR3 is TGTGCCAGCAGCTTATCTTTCGATACGCAGTATTTT.

This clonotype was picked up many times. The chain has TRBV11-2 and TRBJ2-2; D not certain. V lost 2 bases to trimming and J lost 9 bases, with 10 bases between them. In germline, CDR1 is SGHAT, CDR2 FQNNGV. CDR3 length equals 13 residues. The CDR3 is CASSLTIPRELFF. CDR3 sequence (DNA): TGTGCCAGCAGCTTAACCATCCCCCGGGAGCTGTTTTTT.

V gene TRBV10-3 combines with J gene TRBJ1-2; D gene uncertain. Germline values: CDR1 ENHRY, CDR2 SYGVKD. The CDR3 is 14 residues long. V lost 4 bases and J lost 8, with 17 bases in between. The CDR3 nucleotides read TGTGCCATCAGTGGAGTAGGTGGACTTTTGGGCTACACCTTC. This sequence encodes CAISGVGGLLGYTF.

This clonotype was detected many times. J is TRBJ2-3 and V is TRBV6-2 or TRBV6-3, with D tentatively TRBD2 (6 bases). The CDR3 runs to 15 residues. From germline, CDR1 is MNHEY and CDR2 SVGEGT. V was trimmed by 7 bases and J by 6 bases, leaving 20 bases between them. The CDR3 DNA reads TGTGCCAGCACTAACCGGGACTCTAAAGGGGATACGCAGTATTTT. Protein sequence: CASTNRDSKGDTQYF.

This clonotype was counted at least ten times. The chain is built from TRBV28 and TRBJ1-1; 8 nucleotides align to TRBD1. J lost 4 bases, V lost 7 bases, and 5 bases had no gene match. From germline, CDR1 is MDHEN and CDR2 SYDVKM. The CDR3 totals 13 residues. Here the CDR3 reads CASTHRGGTEAFF. The CDR3 coding sequence is TGTGCCAGCACACACAGGGGGGGCACTGAAGCTTTCTTT.

Many counts were recorded for this clonotype. The chain uses TRBV4-3 and TRBJ2-3; 9 bases map to TRBD2. Germline V gives CDR1 LGHNA, CDR2 YSLEER. CDR3 size: 17 residues. J lost 2 bases, V lost 0 bases, and 6 bases had no gene match. The CDR3 DNA sequence: TGCGCCAGCAGCCAAGAAAGGCTAGCGGGGTTCACAGATACGCAGTATTTT. Its translation is CASSQERLAGFTDTQYF.